A single sample is the source of the 24 T cell receptor beta chains below, sequenced in a study of a mutant IDH1 vaccine in newly diagnosed glioma. Libraries were prepared by immunoSEQ multiplex PCR; TCRdb keeps only in-frame clonotypes and omits some of them. The table has about 33,000 clones, 60% to 85% seen once. Indicated time point: week 47, end of study. Vaccination comprised doses that each held 300 ug of mutant IDH1 20-mer peptide, plus topical imiquimod. The antigens these receptors bind are not known. The source was PBMCs, collected from a glioma patient whose treatment included an IDH1 peptide vaccine. These receptors were collected from a man in his forties with glioma.

This chain joins TRBV18 and TRBJ1-3, with 10 bases matching TRBD1. CDR3 size: 16 residues. J lost 1 base, V lost 5 bases, and 5 bases had no gene match. CDR1 is KGHSH, CDR2 LQKENI, per germline. CDR3 sequence reads: CASSSQGQGSGNTIYF. The CDR3 DNA reads as TGTGCCAGCTCATCTCAGGGACAGGGGTCTGGAAACACCATATATTTT. The complete variable domain, with remaining parts taken from reference TRBV18 and TRBJ1-3, reads NAGVMQNPRHLVRRRGQEARLRCSPMKGHSHVYWYRQLPEEGLKFMVYLQKENIIDESGMPKERFSAEFPKEGPSILRIQQVVRGDSAAYFCASSSQGQGSGNTIYFGEGSWLTVV.

This clone was seen a single time. The chain has TRBV2 and TRBJ1-2, with 9 bases matching TRBD1. V shed 3 bases and J 11 bases; nucleotides not matched to a gene: 10. Germline V gives CDR1 SNHLY, CDR2 FYNNEI. This CDR3 is 14 amino acids long. Here the CDR3 reads CASSEVTGGTGYTF. CDR3 DNA sequence: TGTGCCAGCAGTGAGGTGACAGGGGGGACGGGGTACACCTTC.

The V call is TRBV6-1, the J call TRBJ2-7, with D tentatively TRBD2 (5 bases). Germline CDR1 reads MNHNS; CDR2 reads SASEGT. The V and J ends lost 6 bases and 0 bases respectively, with 9 bases between them. This CDR3 region has 13 residues. CDR3 DNA: TGTGCCAGCAGGGACTTAAACTCCTACGAGCAGTACTTC. Translating gives CASRDLNSYEQYF.

The V gene is TRBV15, the J gene TRBJ2-5; tentatively, D is TRBD2 (5 bases). CDR1 and CDR2 from the germline V gene are LNHNV and YYDKDF (reference sequence). CDR3 length: 15 amino acids. The germline V and J ends were trimmed by 1 base and 3 bases, with 12 bases remaining between them. CDR3 amino acids: CATSRGGPGEETQYF. CDR3 bases: TGTGCCACCAGCAGAGGAGGGCCCGGGGAAGAGACCCAGTACTTC.

This chain links TRBV7-2 with TRBJ2-3, with 11 nucleotides matching TRBD2. V shed 1 base and J 0 bases; nucleotides not matched to a gene: 0. There are 16 residues in the CDR3. The germline V gene has CDR1 SGHTA and CDR2 FQGNSA. CDR3 loop: CASSLGTSGSTDTQYF. CDR3 coding DNA: TGTGCCAGCAGCTTAGGGACTAGCGGGAGCACAGATACGCAGTATTTT.

The chain couples TRBV27 to TRBJ2-3, with TRBD2 identical over 10 bases. Germline CDR1 is MNHEY and CDR2 is SMNVEV (reference sequence). V lost 1 base, J lost 6 bases, and 10 bases stayed unmatched. The CDR3 extends over 17 amino acids. Here the CDR3 DNA reads TGTGCCAGCAGTTTATTAGGGCTAGCGGGAGTCCCGGATACGCAGTATTTT. Translation gives CASSLLGLAGVPDTQYF.

The rearrangement joins TRBV5-1 to TRBJ2-7, with TRBD2 matching over 12 bases. V lost 4 bases and J lost 5; bases outside the gene matches: 13. The CDR3 covers 17 residues. Germline loops: CDR1 SGHRS, CDR2 YFSETQ. The CDR3 sequence is CASSNDPLTSGSDEQYF. DNA for the CDR3: TGCGCCAGCAGCAATGACCCCTTGACTAGCGGGAGCGACGAGCAGTACTTC.

The rearrangement joins TRBV18 to TRBJ2-7; D possibly matches TRBD1 or TRBD2 (5 bases each). Germline lookup yields CDR1 KGHSH and CDR2 LQKENI. The CDR3 is 14 residues long. Trimming removed 3 bases from V and 0 bases from J, with 9 bases in between. In nucleotides, the CDR3 is TGTGCCAGCTCACCGGGGGAGAGCTCCTACGAGCAGTACTTC. Its translation is CASSPGESSYEQYF.

J is TRBJ1-4 and V is TRBV7-8, with D hard to call. CDR1 and CDR2 (germline): SGHVS, FQNEAQ. Trimming removed 1 base from V and 4 bases from J, with 13 bases in between. The CDR3 consists of 16 residues. The CDR3 here is CASSLGSRSLNEKLFF. The DNA of the CDR3 is TGTGCCAGCAGCTTAGGGTCCCGGTCCCTTAATGAAAAACTGTTTTTT. The full variable domain, its missing parts supplied by reference TRBV7-8 and TRBJ1-4, is GAGVSQSPRYKVAKRGQDVALRCDPISGHVSLFWYQQALGQGPEFLTYFQNEAQLDKSGLPSDRFFAERPEGSVSTLKIQRTQQEDSAVYLCASSLGSRSLNEKLFFGSGTQLSVL.

The chain couples TRBV14 to TRBJ2-7; 9 bases agree with TRBD1. Per germline, CDR1 SGHDN and CDR2 FVKESK. The CDR3 has 14 amino acids. Germline trimming cut 5 bases from V and 3 bases from J; bases unmatched to any gene: 5. The CDR3 sequence is CASSNSGQGYEQYF. The CDR3 DNA reads TGTGCCAGCAGCAACTCGGGACAGGGCTACGAGCAGTACTTC.

J is TRBJ2-7 and V is TRBV5-4; D perhaps matches TRBD2 (5 bases). V dropped 1 base and J dropped 2 bases, with 10 bases sitting between them. Germline V gene lookup returns CDR1 SGHNT and CDR2 YYREEE (reference sequence). The CDR3 contains 14 residues. In nucleotides, the CDR3 is TGTGCCAGCAGCTTGTCCGGGATAACCTACGAGCAGTACTTC. Amino acid sequence: CASSLSGITYEQYF.

By its share, this clone is medium-sized. This chain joins TRBV19 and TRBJ1-2, with 7 bases matching TRBD1. V trimming: 3 bases; J trimming: 4 bases; junction bases outside the gene matches: 8. The CDR3 totals 15 residues. Germline V gives CDR1 LNHDA, CDR2 SQIVND (reference sequence). The CDR3 is CASSMGPNRGYGYTF. The CDR3 DNA reads TGTGCCAGTAGTATGGGGCCCAACAGGGGCTATGGCTACACCTTC.

The rearrangement links TRBV6-5 to TRBJ1-2; TRBD1 might be the D (5 bases). The CDR3 spans 13 residues. From germline, CDR1 is MNHEY and CDR2 SVGAGI. V gave up 2 bases and J gave up 7 bases, with 11 bases separating them. DNA for the CDR3: TGTGCCAGCAGTTACGAGGCAGGGTCTGGCTACACCTTC. It specifies CASSYEAGSGYTF.

The rearrangement uses TRBV4-2 and TRBJ1-2; a weak D match, TRBD1 (5 bases). The germline V and J ends were trimmed by 1 base and 3 bases, with 18 bases remaining between them. CDR1 is LGHNA, CDR2 YNFKEQ, per germline. This CDR3 has 17 amino acids. This CDR3 is CASSQGGWRGLDYGYTF. In DNA form, the CDR3 reads TGTGCCAGCAGCCAAGGAGGGTGGCGGGGACTAGACTATGGCTACACCTTC.

The chain uses TRBV7-2 and TRBJ2-2; 9 bases map to TRBD1. The CDR3 is made up of 15 amino acids. The V segment lost 3 bases and the J segment 6 bases; nucleotides outside the gene matches: 5. Germline V gives CDR1 SGHTA, CDR2 FQGNSA. The CDR3 reads CASSFWTGVAGELFF. For the CDR3, the DNA is TGTGCCAGCAGCTTTTGGACAGGGGTGGCCGGGGAGCTGTTTTTT.

This chain connects TRBV10-1 to TRBJ1-1, with D possibly being TRBD1 (5 bases). The CDR3 consists of 14 residues. Trimming cost V 6 bases and J 4 bases, with 15 bases left between them. Germline-derived CDR1 and CDR2 are WNHNN and SYGVQD (reference sequence). CDR3 bases: TGCGCCAGCAGCGGGGATGGGGGGGGCACTGAAGCTTTCTTT. It translates to CASSGDGGGTEAFF.

The chain employs TRBV4-3 and TRBJ1-5, with D unresolved. Germline V CDR1 and CDR2: LGHNA, YSLEER. Trimming left V 0 bases short and J 2 bases short, with 14 bases between. This CDR3 has 17 amino acids. The CDR3 loop reads CASSQELGLWGNQPQHF. The CDR3 coding sequence is TGCGCCAGCAGCCAAGAACTGGGATTGTGGGGCAATCAGCCCCAGCATTTT.

This clone has just a few counts. V is TRBV7-8 and J is TRBJ1-4; D is possibly TRBD1 (5 bases). The CDR3 is made up of 14 amino acids. With 6 bases removed from V and 4 bases from J, the gap between germline ends came to 12 bases. Germline V gene lookup returns CDR1 SGHVS and CDR2 FQNEAQ. This CDR3 reads CASRSGAVNEKLFF. DNA for the CDR3: TGTGCCAGCAGGTCCGGGGCGGTTAATGAAAAACTGTTTTTT. Together with reference TRBV7-8 and TRBJ1-4, the CDR3 gives the full variable domain: GAGVSQSPRYKVAKRGQDVALRCDPISGHVSLFWYQQALGQGPEFLTYFQNEAQLDKSGLPSDRFFAERPEGSVSTLKIQRTQQEDSAVYLCASRSGAVNEKLFFGSGTQLSVL.

V gene TRBV6-1 combines with J gene TRBJ2-7; 9 bases are a match to TRBD1. V was pared by 5 bases and J by 3 bases, with 8 bases of the junction left unmatched. The CDR3 loop spans 15 amino acids. CDR1 and CDR2 (germline): MNHNS, SASEGT. The CDR3 loop is CASSTGTGRIYEQYF. DNA of the CDR3: TGTGCCAGCAGTACCGGGACAGGGAGAATCTACGAGCAGTACTTC.

This chain connects TRBV5-1 to TRBJ1-1; tentatively, D is TRBD1 (6 bases). CDR3 length: 16 amino acids. Germline-derived CDR1 and CDR2 are SGHRS and YFSETQ. The V end was cut by 0 bases, the J end by 1 base, with 13 bases between. This chain's CDR3 is CASSLASMGQNTEAFF. The CDR3 bases are TGCGCCAGCAGCTTGGCGTCCATGGGACAGAACACTGAAGCTTTCTTT.

V gene TRBV4-1 combines with J gene TRBJ1-1; D unclear. Germline V gene lookup returns CDR1 MGHRA and CDR2 YSYEKL. The CDR3 covers 12 residues. V was trimmed by 4 bases and J by 3 bases, leaving 6 bases between them. CDR3 in amino acids: CASSLPYTEAFF. CDR3 nucleotides: TGCGCCAGCAGCCTACCTTACACTGAAGCTTTCTTT.

The chain is built from TRBV10-3 and TRBJ2-7, with a weak D call TRBD1 (5 bases). Germline assignment: CDR1 ENHRY and CDR2 SYGVKD. V was pared by 2 bases and J by 4 bases, with 15 bases between. There are 15 residues in the CDR3. The CDR3 DNA is TGTGCCATCAGTGAGGGGCAGGGTCGCGGATACGAGCAGTACGTC. Protein sequence: CAISEGQGRGYEQYV.

The J gene is TRBJ2-3, the V gene TRBV7-2; D may match TRBD1 or TRBD2 (6 bases each). CDR1 is SGHTA, CDR2 FQGNSA, per germline. Trimming removed 5 bases at V and 2 bases at J, with 23 bases between. This CDR3 is 18 amino acids long. The CDR3 DNA reads TGTGCCAGCAGCCCCCGGAGGGGGAAAGCGGATTACACAGATACGCAGTATTTT. Translated, it gives CASSPRRGKADYTDTQYF.

The chain is built from TRBV7-2 and TRBJ2-3, with 7 nucleotides matching TRBD2. There are 15 residues in the CDR3. Trimming at V came to 5 bases and at J to 6 bases, leaving 11 bases not matched to a gene. Germline V gene lookup returns CDR1 SGHTA and CDR2 FQGNSA. CDR3: CASSPTGLESDTQYF. The DNA for the CDR3 is TGTGCCAGCAGCCCAACCGGACTAGAATCCGATACGCAGTATTTT.